The sequence of this TCR beta chain was determined in a study of Ad26.COV2.S vaccination and SARS-CoV-2 variants. Whole-study findings and limits: Reportedly, after vaccination the spike-specific CD8+ and CD4+ T cell responses displayed substantial breadth. Vaccine and placebo groups showed comparable non-spike TCR breadth.

TCRdb's table, derived via immunoSEQ multiplex PCR, lists solely in-frame clones and lacks some. The table lists 350,000 to 450,000 clones, about 88% of them singletons. The treatment: roughly 20 received Ad26.COV2.S at low or high dose, single or two shots; several received placebo; per-sample allocation not given. The samples were gathered on day 63 after the first injection of vaccine or placebo. The shot given was an Ad26 vector that makes Wuhan-strain SARS-CoV-2 spike. This clone was picked up one time. The antigen remains undetermined. This sample comprised peripheral blood, obtained in a trial of Ad26.COV2.S vaccine versus placebo. The source of this sequence is a person between 18 and 65 years old who received the Ad26.COV2.S COVID-19 vaccine or a placebo.

The CDR3 DNA reads TGTGCCAGCAGTTCTCCGGCCGGCAATGAGCAGTTCTTC. The encoded protein is CASSSPAGNEQFF. The chain is built from TRBV28 and TRBJ2-1; D gene ambiguous. Germline-derived CDR1 and CDR2 are MDHEN and SYDVKM. CDR3 length equals 13 residues. V was shortened by 4 bases and J by 6 bases, with 10 bases between the two germline ends.